The present TCR beta chain was sequenced within a study of OX40 agonist ivuxolimab in advanced cancers. Study information: Dose-escalation patients suffered from hepatocellular carcinoma, melanoma, renal cell or head and neck cancer. Partial responses were achieved by three patients: one hepatocellular carcinoma, two cutaneous melanoma.

Clones were sequenced by immunoSEQ multiplex PCR, and TCRdb holds only the in-frame ones, with some missing. The sample holds approximately 94,000 clones, about 88% seen once. CDR3 length: 15 amino acids. CDR1 SGHTS and CDR2 YDEGEE come from the germline V gene. The ends were cut back, 0 bases at V and 0 bases at J, with 6 bases in the middle. This chain joins TRBV5-8 and TRBJ1-4; unclear D gene. The source was CD4+ or CD8+ T cells sorted from blood, collected in a trial of the OX40 agonist ivuxolimab. The TCR sequence derives from an adult with an advanced solid tumor such as melanoma, head and neck, liver or kidney cancer. CDR3 residues: CASSLGSATNEKLFF. The CDR3 DNA reads TGTGCCAGCAGCTTGGGATCAGCAACTAATGAAAAACTGTTTTTT.